The sequence of this TCR beta chain was determined in a study of cytomegalovirus exposure and HLA in healthy donors. Primers for the PCR totalled 60 Vbeta and 13 Jbeta. Assay used: immunoSEQ multiplex PCR; TCRdb lists only in-frame clones, some missing. The profile shows about 190,000 clones, roughly 80% of them singletons. Study observations and caveats: There were some V segments, including TRBV6-2 and TRBV6-3, excluded as indistinguishable. In an earlier analysis, most TCR beta V segments were productive about 87% or about 30% of the time.

Trimming stripped 3 bases from V and 0 bases from J, with 8 bases between. From germline, CDR1 is SEHNR and CDR2 FQNEAQ (reference sequence). The CDR3 loop spans 14 amino acids. As for this clone: The antigen is not known.

This rearrangement joins TRBV7-9 to TRBJ1-1; D is perhaps TRBD1 (5 bases). This receptor was identified in a man aged 35-49 years in good health and CMV-seropositive. The sample taken for sequencing was PBMCs. CDR3 sequence reads: CASSFRGLNTEAFF. The DNA of the CDR3 is TGTGCCAGCAGCTTTAGGGGCTTGAACACTGAAGCTTTCTTT.